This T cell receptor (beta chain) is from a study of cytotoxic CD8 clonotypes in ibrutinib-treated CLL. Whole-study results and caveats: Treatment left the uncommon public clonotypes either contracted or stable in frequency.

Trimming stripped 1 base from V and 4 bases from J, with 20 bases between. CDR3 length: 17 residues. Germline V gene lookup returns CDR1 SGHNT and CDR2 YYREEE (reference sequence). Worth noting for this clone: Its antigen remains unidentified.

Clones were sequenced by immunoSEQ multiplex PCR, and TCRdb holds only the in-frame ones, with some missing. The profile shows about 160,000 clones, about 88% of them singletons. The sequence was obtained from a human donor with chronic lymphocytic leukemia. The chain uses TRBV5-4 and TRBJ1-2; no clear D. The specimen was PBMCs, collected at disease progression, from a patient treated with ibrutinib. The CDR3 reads CASSLLQHQASFYGYTF. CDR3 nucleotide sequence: TGTGCCAGCAGCTTGTTGCAGCACCAAGCTTCATTCTATGGCTACACCTTC.